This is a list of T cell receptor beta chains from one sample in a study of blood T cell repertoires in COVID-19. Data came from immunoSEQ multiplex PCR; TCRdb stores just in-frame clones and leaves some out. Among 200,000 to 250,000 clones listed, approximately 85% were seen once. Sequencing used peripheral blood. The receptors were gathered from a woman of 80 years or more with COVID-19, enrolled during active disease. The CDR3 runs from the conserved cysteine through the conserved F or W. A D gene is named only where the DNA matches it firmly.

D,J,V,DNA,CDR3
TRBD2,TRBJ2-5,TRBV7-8,TGTGCCAGCAGCCGAGGACTAGCGGGAGGCCGGGAGACCCAGTACTTC,CASSRGLAGGRETQYF
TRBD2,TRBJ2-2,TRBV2,TGTGCCAGCAGGCTAACTAGCGGGACTCCCTCAGGGGAGCTGTTTTTT,CASRLTSGTPSGELFF
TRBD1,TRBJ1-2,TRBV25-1,TGTGCCAGCAGTGAAGCAGGACAGGGGAAGAACTATGGCTACACCTTC,CASSEAGQGKNYGYTF
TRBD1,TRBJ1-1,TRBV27,TGTGCCAGCAGTCGGGGACAGGGAAACACTGAAGCTTTCTTT,CASSRGQGNTEAFF
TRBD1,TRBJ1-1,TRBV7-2,TGTGCCAGCAGCATAAGGACAGGGACCACTGAAGCTTTCTTT,CASSIRTGTTEAFF
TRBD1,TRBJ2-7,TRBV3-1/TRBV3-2,TGTGCCAGCAGCCGGGGTTGGTCAGGGGGCTCCTACGAGCAGTACTTC,CASSRGWSGGSYEQYF
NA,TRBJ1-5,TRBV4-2,TGTGCCAGCAGCCAAGAAGGAGCTAGCAATCAGCCCCAGCATTTT,CASSQEGASNQPQHF
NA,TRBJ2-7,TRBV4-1,TGCGCCCGCAGCCTGGGGGCGGGGGCGGGCGACGAGCAGTACTTC,CARSLGAGAGDEQYF
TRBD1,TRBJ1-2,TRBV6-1,TGTGCCAGCAGTGAAGTACGGGGACAGGTTTATGGCTACACCTTC,CASSEVRGQVYGYTF
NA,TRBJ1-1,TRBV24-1,TGTGCCACCAGTGCTGCGGGGTGGAACACTGAAGCTTTCTTT,CATSAAGWNTEAFF
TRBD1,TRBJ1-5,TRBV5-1,TGCGCCAGCAGCCCCGGGACAGGGGTTGGGAATCAGCCCCAGCATTTT,CASSPGTGVGNQPQHF
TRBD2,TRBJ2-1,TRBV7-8,TGTGCCAGCAGTCTGACTAGCGGAGGATGGAATGAGCAGTTCTTC,CASSLTSGGWNEQFF
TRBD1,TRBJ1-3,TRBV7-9,TGTGCCAGCAGCTACAGGGGAACGGCTGGAAACACCATATATTTT,CASSYRGTAGNTIYF
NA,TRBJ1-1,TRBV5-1,TGCGCCAGCTCCTTTGGGACACCAAACACTGAAGCTTTCTTT,CASSFGTPNTEAFF
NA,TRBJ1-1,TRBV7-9,TGTGCCAGCAGCTCATTGGGTCAGGGAAGGGCTGAAGCTTTCTTT,CASSSLGQGRAEAFF
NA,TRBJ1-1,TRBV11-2,TGTGCCAGCAGCTTAGTCCGTACTAGGGTGGGCACTGAAGCTTTCTTT,CASSLVRTRVGTEAFF